This T cell receptor beta chain was retrieved from a study of cytomegalovirus exposure and HLA in healthy donors. The wider study: Among the approximately 380 donors who were genotyped, about 86% fell in the genetic ancestry cluster that is associated with self-reported Caucasian donors.

Study-wide results and caveats: In most subjects, TCR beta sequences reportedly gave accurate predictions of HLA-A and HLA-B alleles. Usually a TCR sequence was rare, but some public TCRs were found in many donors.

On this clone: Its antigen is unidentified.

The V and J ends lost 2 bases and 6 bases, in that order; junction bases with no gene match: 7. The CDR3 loop spans 17 amino acids. Germline CDR1 reads MGHRA; CDR2 reads YSYEKL. In the PCR, 60 Vbeta and 13 Jbeta primers were used. Source study methods: It was a later analysis that counted around 85 million unique TCR beta chains, of which approximately 9.9 million were shared. Libraries were prepared by immunoSEQ multiplex PCR; TCRdb keeps only in-frame clonotypes and omits some of them. The DNA gave D and trimming, while V, J and clone size come from that table. The sample consists of about 130,000 clones, 75% to 90% of them appearing once.

This receptor was obtained from a woman in her thirties or forties in good health and CMV-seronegative. The chain couples TRBV4-1 to TRBJ2-1; 13 nucleotides agree with TRBD2. Sequences were obtained from PBMCs. CDR3 sequence: CASSQKGTSGDLNEQFF. CDR3 bases: TGCGCCAGCAGCCAAAAAGGGACTAGCGGGGACCTCAATGAGCAGTTCTTC.